The source of this T cell receptor beta chain is a study of blood T cell repertoires in COVID-19. Study at large: COVID-19 samples collected from the United States, Italy and Spain covered acute and convalescent phases.

Turning to this clone: The junction departs from the called germline gene at one end, perhaps through a read error.

Participants spanned ages about 18 to 95 years and resided in about 24 US areas. Per the original data handling: From reference gene primer amplification, estimates of nucleated cell counts were derived. The table came from immunoSEQ multiplex PCR; TCRdb's copy has only in-frame clones and leaves some out. V and J calls and clone size are those listed in that table; D and trimming were worked out from the DNA. The table lists about 300,000 clones, 85% to 90% of them singletons. The receptor was isolated from a woman between 18 and 30 years old who had recovered from COVID-19. Sequencing was carried out using PBMCs or T cells enriched from blood (not recorded which).

The CDR3 is CASSDAGSSFNEQFF. CDR3 bases: TGTGCCAGCAGTGATGCGGGTTCATCCTTCAATGAGCAGTTCTTC. V gene TRBV2 combines with J gene TRBJ2-1; D may be TRBD2 (5 bases). In germline, CDR1 is SNHLY, CDR2 FYNNEI. The CDR3 has 15 residues.